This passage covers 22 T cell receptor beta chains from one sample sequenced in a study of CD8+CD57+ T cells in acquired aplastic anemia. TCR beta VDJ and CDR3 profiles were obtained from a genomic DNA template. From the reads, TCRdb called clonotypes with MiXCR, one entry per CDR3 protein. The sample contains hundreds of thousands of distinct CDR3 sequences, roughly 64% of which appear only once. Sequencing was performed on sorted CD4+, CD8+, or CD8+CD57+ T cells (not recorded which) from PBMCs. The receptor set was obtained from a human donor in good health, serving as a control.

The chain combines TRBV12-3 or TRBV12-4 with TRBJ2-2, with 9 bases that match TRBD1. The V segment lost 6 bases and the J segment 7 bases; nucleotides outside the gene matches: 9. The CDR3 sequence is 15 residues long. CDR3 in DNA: TGTGCCAGCAGCCGAGGGACAGGGAAGGACGGGGAGCTGTTTTTT. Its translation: CASSRGTGKDGELFF.

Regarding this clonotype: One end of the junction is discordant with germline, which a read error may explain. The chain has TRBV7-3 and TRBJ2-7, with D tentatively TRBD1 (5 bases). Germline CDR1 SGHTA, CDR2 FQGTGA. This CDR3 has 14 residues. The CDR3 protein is CASSTPGLPYGQYF. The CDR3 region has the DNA TGTGCCAGCAGCACACCAGGGCTCCCCTACGGGCAGTACTTC.

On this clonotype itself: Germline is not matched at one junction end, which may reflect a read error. The chain's CDR3 is CASSSEDSPQYF. In DNA form, the CDR3 reads TGTGCCAGCAGCTCCGAGGATTCACCCCAGTACTTT. V usage is TRBV7-3 and J usage is TRBJ2-5; no clear D gene. Germline loops: CDR1 SGHTA, CDR2 FQGTGA. The CDR3 length is 12 residues.

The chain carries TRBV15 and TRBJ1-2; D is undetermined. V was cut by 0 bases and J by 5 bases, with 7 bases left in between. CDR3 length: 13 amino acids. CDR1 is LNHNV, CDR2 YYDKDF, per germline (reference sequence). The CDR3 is CATSRDTAYGYTF. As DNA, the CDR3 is TGTGCCACCAGCAGAGATACAGCTTATGGCTACACCTTC.

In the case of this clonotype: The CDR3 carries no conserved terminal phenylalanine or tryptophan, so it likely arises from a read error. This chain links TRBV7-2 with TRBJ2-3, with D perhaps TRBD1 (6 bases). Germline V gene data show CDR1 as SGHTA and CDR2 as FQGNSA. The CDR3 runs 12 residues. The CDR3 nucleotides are TGTGCCAGCAGCTTCTCGACAGGTACGCAGTATGTT. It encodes CASSFSTGTQYV.

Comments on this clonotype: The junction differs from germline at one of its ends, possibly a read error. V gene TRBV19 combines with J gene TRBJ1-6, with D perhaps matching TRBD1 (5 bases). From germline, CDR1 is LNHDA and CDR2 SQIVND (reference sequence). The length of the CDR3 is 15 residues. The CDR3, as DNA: TGTGCCAGTAGTCCCCGGGCGGGGACTAATTCACCCCTCCTCTTT. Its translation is CASSPRAGTNSPLLF.

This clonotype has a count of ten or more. The CDR3 sequence: CASSQEINYGYTF. In DNA form, the CDR3 reads TGTGCCAGCAGCCAGGAAATCAACTATGGCTACACCTTC. This chain connects TRBV14 to TRBJ1-2; D is uncertain. The CDR3 has 13 amino acids. V gave up 3 bases and J gave up 2 bases, with 7 bases separating them. CDR1 SGHDN and CDR2 FVKESK come from the germline V gene.

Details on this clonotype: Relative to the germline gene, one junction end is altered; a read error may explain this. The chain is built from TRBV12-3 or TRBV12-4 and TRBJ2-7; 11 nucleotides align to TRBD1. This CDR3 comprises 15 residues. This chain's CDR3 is CASSSIRTGGNEQYF. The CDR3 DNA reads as TGTGCCAGCAGCTCAATCAGGACAGGGGGCAACGAGCAATACTTC.

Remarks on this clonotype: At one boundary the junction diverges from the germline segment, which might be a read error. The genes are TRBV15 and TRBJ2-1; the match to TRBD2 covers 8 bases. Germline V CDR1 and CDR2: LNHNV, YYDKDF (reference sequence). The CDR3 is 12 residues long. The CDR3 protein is CASSLVAGEQFF. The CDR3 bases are TGTGCCAGCAGCTTAGTAGCGGGAGAGCAGTTCTTC.

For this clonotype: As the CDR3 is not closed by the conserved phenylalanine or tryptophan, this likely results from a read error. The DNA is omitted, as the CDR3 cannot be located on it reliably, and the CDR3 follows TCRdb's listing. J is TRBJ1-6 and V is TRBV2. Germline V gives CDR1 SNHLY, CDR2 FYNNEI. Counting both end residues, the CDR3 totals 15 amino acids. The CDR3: CASSVTRDNGVNHLL.

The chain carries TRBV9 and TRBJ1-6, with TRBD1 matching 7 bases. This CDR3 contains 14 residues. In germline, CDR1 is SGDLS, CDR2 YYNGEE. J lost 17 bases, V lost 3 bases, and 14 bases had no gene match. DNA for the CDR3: TGTGCCAGCAGCGAGGGACAGCGGGAAAAACTGTTCCACTTT. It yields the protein CASSEGQREKLFHF.

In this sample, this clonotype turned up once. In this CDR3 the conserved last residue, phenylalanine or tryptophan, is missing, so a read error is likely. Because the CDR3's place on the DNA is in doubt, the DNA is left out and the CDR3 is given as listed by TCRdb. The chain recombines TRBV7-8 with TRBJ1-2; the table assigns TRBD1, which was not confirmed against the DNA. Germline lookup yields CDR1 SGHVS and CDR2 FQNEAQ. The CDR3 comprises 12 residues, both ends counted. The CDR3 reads CASRWIGFGDNT.

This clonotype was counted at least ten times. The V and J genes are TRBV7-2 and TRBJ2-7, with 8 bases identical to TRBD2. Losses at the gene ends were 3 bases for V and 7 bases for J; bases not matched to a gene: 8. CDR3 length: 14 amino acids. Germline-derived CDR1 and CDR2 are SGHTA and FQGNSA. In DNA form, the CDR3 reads TGTGCCAGCAGCTTCGGGGGGGCAGTAGGAGAGCAGTACTTC. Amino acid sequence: CASSFGGAVGEQYF.

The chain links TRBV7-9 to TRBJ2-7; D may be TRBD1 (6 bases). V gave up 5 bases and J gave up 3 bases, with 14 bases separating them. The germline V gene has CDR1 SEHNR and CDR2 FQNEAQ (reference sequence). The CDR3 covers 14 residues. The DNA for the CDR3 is TGTGCCAGCAGCCCACAGGGTGTCCACTACGAGCAGTACTTC. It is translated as CASSPQGVHYEQYF.

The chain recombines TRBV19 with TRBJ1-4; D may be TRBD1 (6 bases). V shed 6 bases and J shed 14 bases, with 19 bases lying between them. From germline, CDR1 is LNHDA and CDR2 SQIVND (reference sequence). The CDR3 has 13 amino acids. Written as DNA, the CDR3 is TGTGCCAGTAGCCGAGACGGGGGCGGTTGGCTGTTTTTT. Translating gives CASSRDGGGWLFF.

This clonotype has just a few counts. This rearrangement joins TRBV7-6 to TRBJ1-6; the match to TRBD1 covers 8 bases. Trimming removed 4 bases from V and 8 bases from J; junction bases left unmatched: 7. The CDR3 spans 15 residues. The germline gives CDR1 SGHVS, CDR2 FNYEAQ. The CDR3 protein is CASSSRGQADSPLHF. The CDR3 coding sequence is TGTGCCAGCAGCTCCAGGGGACAGGCGGATTCACCCCTCCACTTT.

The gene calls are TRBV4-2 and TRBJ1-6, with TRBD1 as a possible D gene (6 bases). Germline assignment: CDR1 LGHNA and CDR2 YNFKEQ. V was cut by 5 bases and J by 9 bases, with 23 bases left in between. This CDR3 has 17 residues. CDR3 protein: CASSLATTTGPGSPLHF. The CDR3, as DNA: TGTGCCAGCAGCTTAGCAACAACGACAGGTCCGGGTTCACCCCTCCACTTT.

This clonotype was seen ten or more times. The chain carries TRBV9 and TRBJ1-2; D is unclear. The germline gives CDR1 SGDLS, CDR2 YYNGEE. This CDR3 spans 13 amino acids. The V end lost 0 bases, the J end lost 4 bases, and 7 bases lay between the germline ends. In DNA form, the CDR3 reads TGTGCCAGCAGCGTAGACAACGCCTATGGCTACACCTTC. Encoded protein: CASSVDNAYGYTF.

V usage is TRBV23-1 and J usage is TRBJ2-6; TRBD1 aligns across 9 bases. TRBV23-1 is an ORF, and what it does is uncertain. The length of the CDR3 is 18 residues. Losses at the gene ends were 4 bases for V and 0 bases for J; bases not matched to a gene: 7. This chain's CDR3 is CASSPGQGHPSGANVLTF. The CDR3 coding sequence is TGCGCCAGCAGTCCGGGACAGGGACACCCCTCTGGGGCCAACGTCCTGACTTTC.

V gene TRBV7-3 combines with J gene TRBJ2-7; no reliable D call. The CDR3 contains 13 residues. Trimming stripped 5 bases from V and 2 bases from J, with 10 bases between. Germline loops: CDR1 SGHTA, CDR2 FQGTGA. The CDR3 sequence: CASSHPLAYEQYF. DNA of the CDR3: TGTGCCAGCAGCCATCCCCTAGCCTACGAGCAGTACTTC.

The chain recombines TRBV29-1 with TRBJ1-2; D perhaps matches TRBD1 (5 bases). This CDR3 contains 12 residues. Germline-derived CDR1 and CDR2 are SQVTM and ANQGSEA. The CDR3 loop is CTSSGGVAGYTF. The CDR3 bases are TGCACCAGCAGCGGAGGGGTAGCTGGCTACACCTTC. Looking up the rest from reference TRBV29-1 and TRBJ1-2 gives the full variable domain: SAVISQKPSRDICQRGTSLTIQCQVDSQVTMMFWYRQQPGQSLTLIATANQGSEATYESGFVIDKFPISRPNLTFSTLTVSNMSPEDSSIYLCTSSGGVAGYTFGSGTRLTVV.

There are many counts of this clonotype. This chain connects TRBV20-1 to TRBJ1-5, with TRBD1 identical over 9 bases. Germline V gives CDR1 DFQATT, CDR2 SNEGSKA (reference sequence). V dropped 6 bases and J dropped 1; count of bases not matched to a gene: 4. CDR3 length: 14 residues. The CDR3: CSAVDRGSNQPQHF. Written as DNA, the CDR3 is TGCAGTGCCGTAGACAGGGGGAGCAATCAGCCCCAGCATTTT.